This TCR beta chain is drawn from a study of beta chain features in type 1 diabetes. General study results and limits: Moderate but significant shortening of TCRB CDR3s was recorded in all four CD4+ subsets from Type 1 diabetes patients. A greater similarity of naive, central memory and Treg TCRB repertoires was seen among patients than among healthy donors. Junctions at VDJ sites from type 1 diabetes patients had fewer insertions and more deletions.

CD4+ cells of the naive, central memory, regulatory and stem cell-like memory types were sorted via CD45RO/CCR7/CD25/CD127/CD95/CD27. This clone came up a few times. Its cognate antigen is unknown. CDR1 MDHEN and CDR2 SYDVKM come from the germline V gene. This CDR3 comprises 16 residues. V lost 5 bases and J 0 bases, leaving 14 bases between the germline ends. The entirety of the isolated RNA underwent reverse transcription, so expressed TCRB transcripts were sequenced. Only in-frame clones appear in the TCRdb table, and some are missing; sequencing was by immunoSEQ multiplex PCR. The repertoire holds under 450,000 clones, with over 11% as singletons.

The sequencing input was naive CD4+ T cells from blood. The rearrangement joins TRBV28 to TRBJ2-4; D gene unclear. This receptor was taken from a young man in good health. The DNA for the CDR3 is TGTGCCAGCAGTACTTCAGATTTACAAGCCAAAAACATTCAGTACTTC. Amino acids: CASSTSDLQAKNIQYF.